The clone carrying this T cell receptor beta chain came up many times. Its antigen remains unknown. The time point: newly diagnosed GD, antithyroid drugs for less than 3 months. PBMCs were the source of the RNA used for TCR sequencing. Per germline, CDR1 SNHLY and CDR2 FYNNEI. Trimming pared 4 bases from V and 8 bases from J, leaving 14 bases between. This CDR3 has 13 residues. Arm-PCR of CDR3 regions and iRepertoire HTBI primers were used to build TCR beta libraries. TCRdb re-called the multiplex PCR reads through MiXCR, storing one row per CDR3 protein. The data show approximately 540,000 distinct CDR3 sequences, about 12% seen once. This entry comes from a study of regulatory T cells in long-lasting Graves disease. Broader study findings: Those with persistent disease had in common more public clonotypes (about 3,000) than new patients (roughly 1,000).

These data were likewise used in another study, on T cells in Graves' hyperthyroidism and ophthalmopathy. That paper states: Uncontrolled infection, other autoimmune disease, pregnancy or lactation excluded patients. When the TCR CDR3 underwent first-round RT-PCR, the HTBI primer set was used.

This sequence was found in a woman aged 30 to 39 with Graves disease. The rearrangement uses TRBV2 and TRBJ1-2; the D is unclear. Sequenced here: peripheral blood mononuclear cells (PBMCs), sampled at new diagnosis, from a patient treated with antithyroid drugs. CDR3 sequence reads: CASSGYKMEGYTF. CDR3 DNA sequence: TGTGCCAGCAGTGGTTACAAAATGGAAGGCTACACCTTC.